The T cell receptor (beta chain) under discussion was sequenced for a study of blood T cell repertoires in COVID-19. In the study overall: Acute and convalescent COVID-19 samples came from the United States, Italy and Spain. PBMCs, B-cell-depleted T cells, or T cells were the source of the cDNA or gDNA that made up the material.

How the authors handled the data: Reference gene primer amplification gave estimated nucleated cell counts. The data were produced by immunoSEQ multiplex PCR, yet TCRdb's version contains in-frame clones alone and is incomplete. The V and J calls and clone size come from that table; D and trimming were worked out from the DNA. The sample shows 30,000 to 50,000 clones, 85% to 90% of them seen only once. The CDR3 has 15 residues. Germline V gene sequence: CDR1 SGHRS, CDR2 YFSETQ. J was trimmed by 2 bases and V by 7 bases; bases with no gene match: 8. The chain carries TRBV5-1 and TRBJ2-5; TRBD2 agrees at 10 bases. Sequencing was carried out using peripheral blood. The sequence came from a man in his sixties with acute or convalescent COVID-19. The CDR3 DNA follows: TGCGCCAGCCGCACTAGCGGGGCGAAACAAGAGACCCAGTACTTC. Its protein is CASRTSGAKQETQYF. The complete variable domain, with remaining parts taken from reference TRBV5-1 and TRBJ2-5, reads KAGVTQTPRYLIKTRGQQVTLSCSPISGHRSVSWYQQTPGQGLQFLFEYFSETQRNKGNFPGRFSGRQFSNSRSEMNVSTLELGDSALYLCASRTSGAKQETQYFGPGTRLLVL.